Listed below are T cell receptor beta chains from one sample, sequenced in a study of T cell repertoires in cytomegalovirus infection. MiXCR, run by TCRdb on the reads, gives a single entry per CDR3 protein. Of roughly 150,000 distinct CDR3 sequences in the sample, about 20% were seen once. Sequencing was done on a sample of PBMCs. All receptors come from a human donor in good health (CMV status not recorded). Some clones in this sample may be carry-over from other donors' samples. Each CDR3 is given with its conserved first and last residue. The order of the fields is J gene, V gene, D gene, clone size, CDR3 protein, CDR3 DNA. A D gene is named only where the DNA matches it firmly. For some rows the clone size is stated as once, few or many, or as a class when expanded; others skip it.

TRBJ2-1,TRBV28,.,.,CASRRDRSYNEQFF,TGTGCCAGCCGGAGGGACAGATCCTACAATGAGCAGTTCTTC
TRBJ1-5,TRBV10-3,.,few,CAISESQGNNQPQHF,TGTGCCATCAGTGAGTCACAGGGAAACAATCAGCCCCAGCATTTT
TRBJ2-3,TRBV7-3,TRBD2,.,CASSFTSGGAGTQYF,TGTGCCAGCAGCTTCACTAGCGGGGGGGCGGGTACGCAGTATTTT
TRBJ2-7,TRBV28,TRBD1,.,CASSTRQGAYEQYF,TGTGCCAGCAGTACACGACAGGGGGCCTACGAGCAGTACTTC
TRBJ2-1,TRBV7-9,TRBD1,many,CASSSLRGDRGSYNEQFF,TGTGCCAGCAGCTCCCTACGGGGCGACAGGGGCTCCTACAATGAGCAGTTCTTC
TRBJ2-3,TRBV27,.,.,CASSFQARGTDTQYF,TGTGCCAGCAGTTTTCAAGCGCGGGGAACAGATACGCAGTATTTT
TRBJ2-2,TRBV11-2,.,few,CASSSLTGGNTGELFF,TGTGCCAGCAGCTCCTTGACAGGAGGGAACACCGGGGAGCTGTTTTTT
TRBJ1-1,TRBV12-3/TRBV12-4,.,few,CASSLRSNLNTEAFF,TGTGCCAGCAGTTTAAGAAGCAATTTGAACACTGAAGCTTTCTTT
TRBJ2-4,TRBV27,.,once,CASSLSEVRGLAKNIQYF,TGTGCCAGCAGTTTATCGGAGGTCCGGGGCCTAGCCAAAAACATTCAGTACTTC
TRBJ2-5,TRBV28,TRBD2,few,CASSLLAGGGETQYF,TGTGCCAGCAGTTTATTAGCGGGAGGTGGAGAGACCCAGTACTTC
TRBJ2-1,TRBV28,.,.,CASSLWDGGTALFF,TGTGCCAGCAGTTTATGGGATGGAGGGACCGCTCTGTTCTTC
TRBJ2-1,TRBV18,.,few,CASSPGVNSEQFF,TGTGCCAGCTCACCGGGGGTTAATAGTGAGCAGTTCTTC
TRBJ1-4,TRBV30,.,once,CAWSPGRSTNEKLFF,TGTGCCTGGAGTCCTGGACGGTCAACTAATGAAAAACTGTTTTTT
TRBJ2-7,TRBV4-1,.,.,CASSWDGVEQYF,TGCGCCAGCAGCTGGGACGGGGTCGAGCAGTACTTC
TRBJ2-2,TRBV5-6,TRBD1,few,CASSLRTGGKTGELFF,TGTGCCAGCAGCCTCCGGACAGGGGGAAAAACCGGGGAGCTGTTTTTT
TRBJ1-2,TRBV6-1,TRBD1,.,CASSLRDSIRYTF,TGTGCCAGCAGTCTCCGGGACAGCATCCGCTACACCTTC
TRBJ1-2,TRBV6-6,.,few,CASSYSGVYGYTF,TGTGCCAGCAGTTACTCAGGGGTGTATGGCTACACCTTC
TRBJ1-2,TRBV2,TRBD1,few,CASSGTGTGALGYTF,TGTGCCAGCAGTGGAACCGGGACAGGGGCTCTTGGCTACACCTTC
TRBJ2-1,TRBV6-5,TRBD2,few,CASSYSTGGAGGEQFF,TGTGCCAGCAGTTACTCGACGGGGGGAGCCGGGGGAGAGCAGTTCTTC
TRBJ2-1,TRBV7-3,.,medium-sized,CASSSFEGSYNEQFF,TGTGCCAGCAGCTCCTTCGAGGGGTCCTACAATGAGCAGTTCTTC
TRBJ2-3,TRBV20-1,TRBD2,few,CSVSGRGTDTQYF,TGCAGTGTTAGCGGGAGGGGCACAGATACGCAGTATTTT
TRBJ1-1,TRBV7-8,.,.,CASSSSQTAAFF,TGTGCCAGCAGCTCTAGCCAGACAGCGGCTTTCTTT
TRBJ2-7,TRBV7-9,.,few,CASSFQAQVGEQYF,TGTGCCAGCAGCTTCCAAGCCCAAGTCGGCGAGCAGTACTTC
TRBJ2-1,TRBV7-4,TRBD2,once,CASSRTSGTSTSLNEQFF,TGTGCCAGCAGCCGAACTTCCGGGACTAGCACCTCCTTAAATGAGCAGTTCTTC
TRBJ2-5,TRBV15,TRBD1,.,CATSTGTDKETQYF,TGTGCCACCAGCACCGGGACAGATAAAGAGACCCAGTACTTC
TRBJ2-7,TRBV20-1,.,.,CSARAGPYEQYF,TGCAGTGCTAGGGCAGGACCTTACGAGCAGTACTTC
TRBJ2-2,TRBV27,.,many,CASSLIGTGELFF,TGTGCCAGCAGTTTGATTGGGACCGGGGAGCTGTTTTTT
TRBJ2-7,TRBV7-6,TRBD2,few,CASSQLAGSESSEQYF,TGTGCCAGCAGCCAGCTAGCGGGATCGGAATCTAGCGAGCAGTACTTC
TRBJ2-2,TRBV5-6,.,.,CASSRQGYTGELFF,TGTGCCAGCAGCCGCCAGGGGTACACCGGGGAGCTGTTTTTT
TRBJ1-4,TRBV28,.,.,CASSSSLGVRATNEKLFF,TGTGCCAGCAGTTCGTCGTTGGGGGTCCGTGCAACTAATGAAAAACTGTTTTTT
TRBJ2-2,TRBV12-3/TRBV12-4,TRBD2,.,CASTSGGYAGELFF,TGTGCCAGTACTAGCGGGGGTTACGCCGGGGAGCTGTTTTTT
TRBJ2-5,TRBV28,TRBD1,.,CASSLFSGQGQETQYF,TGTGCCAGCAGCCTTTTCTCGGGACAGGGACAAGAGACCCAGTACTTC
TRBJ2-5,TRBV28,TRBD2,few,CASSSTLAGGFGTQYF,TGTGCCAGCAGTAGTACCCTAGCGGGGGGTTTTGGGACCCAGTACTTC
TRBJ2-1,TRBV11-3,TRBD1,.,CASSLGLFGTGGPDEQFF,TGTGCCAGCAGCTTAGGATTGTTCGGGACAGGGGGGCCGGATGAGCAGTTCTTC
TRBJ2-5,TRBV28,.,.,CASSLLGKETQYF,TGTGCCAGCAGTTTGTTGGGGAAAGAGACCCAGTACTTC
TRBJ2-1,TRBV3-1,.,.,CASSQDFGIYNEQFF,TGTGCCAGCAGCCAAGATTTTGGGATCTACAATGAGCAGTTCTTC
TRBJ1-5,TRBV6-5,.,few,CASRQGRSSNQPQHF,TGTGCCAGCCGCCAAGGGAGGAGCAGCAATCAGCCCCAGCATTTT
TRBJ2-5,TRBV6-4,.,few,CASSERETQETQYF,TGTGCCAGCAGTGAACGGGAGACCCAAGAGACCCAGTACTTC
TRBJ2-5,TRBV20-1,.,.,CSARDPHKETQYF,TGCAGTGCTAGAGATCCGCACAAAGAGACCCAGTACTTC
TRBJ2-1,TRBV19,.,once,CASSIGGGWSSYNEQFF,TGTGCCAGTAGTATAGGGGGCGGTTGGAGCTCCTACAATGAGCAGTTCTTC
TRBJ2-1,TRBV7-9,.,many,CASSLIYMNEQFF,TGTGCCAGCAGCCTAATCTATATGAATGAGCAGTTCTTC
TRBJ2-1,TRBV28,.,few,CASSLDSRGEQFF,TGTGCCAGCAGTCTCGACAGTCGGGGTGAGCAGTTCTTC
TRBJ2-7,TRBV28,TRBD1,many,CASSKTGTGGSEQYF,TGTGCCAGCAGTAAAACCGGGACAGGGGGCTCCGAGCAGTACTTC
TRBJ2-7,TRBV7-8,TRBD1,few,CASSYRGNYEQYF,TGTGCCAGCAGCTACAGGGGCAACTACGAGCAGTACTTC
TRBJ2-7,TRBV7-6,.,.,CASSEGRPYEQYF,TGTGCCAGCAGCGAGGGAAGGCCCTACGAGCAGTACTTC
TRBJ2-5,TRBV5-1,.,many,CASSLAPVMETQYF,TGCGCCAGCAGCTTGGCCCCGGTGATGGAGACCCAGTACTTC
TRBJ2-7,TRBV20-1,.,few,CSARDTSRRYEQYF,TGCAGTGCTAGAGATACTAGCAGACGCTACGAGCAGTACTTC